Sequencing of this T cell receptor beta chain was carried out in a study of blood T cell repertoires in COVID-19. Study as a whole: From the United States, Italy and Spain came samples of acute and convalescent COVID-19. In each case, the material was cDNA or gDNA derived from T cells, B-cell-depleted T cells, or PBMCs.

Only in-frame clones appear in the TCRdb table, and some are missing; sequencing was by immunoSEQ multiplex PCR. The sample records roughly 330,000 clones, about 89% being singletons. Clinical history as reported by participants underpinned cohort assignment. The recovered donors of Cohort 3 showed two negative PCRs, clearance, or symptom resolution. V lost 6 bases and J lost 0; bases outside the gene matches: 4. Germline V gene lookup returns CDR1 LNHDA and CDR2 SQIVND (reference sequence). The length of the CDR3 is 14 residues. Sequenced: PBMCs or T cells enriched from blood (not recorded which). The clonotype was recovered from a woman aged 25 to 39 who had recovered from COVID-19. The chain links TRBV19 to TRBJ1-2, with 7 bases that match TRBD1. CDR3 bases: TGTGCCAGTAGACAAGGACAGGCTAACTATGGCTACACCTTC. This encodes CASRQGQANYGYTF.